This entry lists 25 T cell receptor beta chains sequenced from one sample in a study of blood T cell repertoires in COVID-19. The assay was immunoSEQ multiplex PCR, and TCRdb's table has in-frame clones only and misses some. The sample carries 150,000 to 200,000 clones, about 82% recorded once. Sequenced input: peripheral blood. These TCRs come from a man aged 55 to 69 with COVID-19, enrolled during active disease.

The genes are TRBV7-9 and TRBJ2-7; 10 bases agree with TRBD2. The CDR3 spans 15 residues. CDR1 and CDR2 from the germline V gene are SEHNR and FQNEAQ (reference sequence). After removal of 5 bases from V and 2 bases from J, the junction contained 6 bases not matched to a gene. CDR3: CASSPESGRAYEQYF. DNA of the CDR3: TGTGCCAGCAGCCCCGAAAGCGGGAGGGCCTACGAGCAGTACTTC. Full variable domain (remainder filled in from reference TRBV7-9 and TRBJ2-7): DTGVSQNPRHKITKRGQNVTFRCDPISEHNRLYWYRQTLGQGPEFLTYFQNEAQLEKSRLLSDRFSAERPKGSFSTLEIQRTEQGDSAMYLCASSPESGRAYEQYFGPGTRLTVT.

The J gene is TRBJ1-4, the V gene TRBV3-1 (or the pseudogene TRBV3-2), with a possible D match to TRBD1 (5 bases). V lost 8 bases and J lost 8, with 15 bases in between. Germline CDR1 LGHDT, CDR2 YNNKEL (reference sequence). CDR3 length: 13 amino acids. The CDR3 DNA sequence: TGTGCCAGCGCGTCCCAGGGTCGGGAAAAACTGTTTTTT. Translated, it gives CASASQGREKLFF.

This clone was counted once. The chain employs TRBV5-1 and TRBJ1-3, with D tentatively TRBD1 (5 bases). The CDR3 runs to 19 residues. Germline assignment: CDR1 SGHRS and CDR2 YFSETQ. The V and J ends lost 0 bases and 0 bases respectively, with 19 bases between them. CDR3 DNA: TGCGCCAGCAGCTTGGTATCGTTACGGGACTCATTCTCTGGAAACACCATATATTTT. Protein sequence: CASSLVSLRDSFSGNTIYF.

V and J are TRBV12-3 or TRBV12-4 and TRBJ2-3; 7 bases map to TRBD1. CDR3 length: 13 amino acids. V was pared by 6 bases and J by 5 bases, with 5 bases of the junction left unmatched. The CDR3 nucleotides read TGTGCCAGCAGGAGACAGGGAATAGATACGCAGTATTTT. Protein: CASRRQGIDTQYF.

This clone appeared once. Other DNA sequences in this sample translate to the same CDR3. J is TRBJ1-4 and V is TRBV7-2; perhaps TRBD1 as D (6 bases). The length of the CDR3 is 14 residues. Per the germline V gene, CDR1 is SGHTA and CDR2 is FQGNSA. Trimming cost V 5 bases and J 4 bases, with 11 bases left between them. The chain's CDR3 is CASSLDRNNEKLFF. The CDR3 DNA follows: TGTGCCAGCAGCCTGGACAGAAATAATGAAAAACTGTTTTTT.

This rearrangement joins TRBV7-9 to TRBJ2-3; 7 nucleotides align to TRBD2. Germline values: CDR1 SEHNR, CDR2 FQNEAQ (reference sequence). V lost 2 bases and J lost 5; bases outside the gene matches: 4. This CDR3 region has 14 residues. The CDR3 region is CASSLSGGGDTQYF. The DNA of the CDR3 is TGTGCCAGCAGCTTATCGGGGGGTGGAGATACGCAGTATTTT.

This chain links TRBV18 with TRBJ2-5, with D uncertain. The CDR3 is 13 amino acids. Trimming removed 3 bases from V and 5 bases from J, with 10 bases in between. Per germline, CDR1 KGHSH and CDR2 LQKENI. The CDR3 protein is CASSPYEAETQYF. CDR3 coding DNA: TGTGCCAGCTCACCCTACGAAGCGGAGACCCAGTACTTC. Variable domain in full (rest from reference TRBV18 and TRBJ2-5): NAGVMQNPRHLVRRRGQEARLRCSPMKGHSHVYWYRQLPEEGLKFMVYLQKENIIDESGMPKERFSAEFPKEGPSILRIQQVVRGDSAAYFCASSPYEAETQYFGPGTRLLVL.

The chain employs TRBV15 and TRBJ1-5, with TRBD1 matching 12 bases. The CDR3 sequence is 17 residues long. V shed 1 base, J shed 5 bases, and the junction held 6 bases outside the gene matches. Germline CDR1 and CDR2: LNHNV and YYDKDF (reference sequence). The CDR3 here is CATSRGGTGGSDQPQHF. CDR3 in DNA: TGTGCCACCAGCAGAGGGGGGACAGGGGGCTCCGATCAGCCCCAGCATTTT.

The chain recombines TRBV18 with TRBJ1-5, with 10 bases lining up with TRBD1. Losses at the gene ends were 5 bases for V and 0 bases for J; bases not matched to a gene: 1. There are 15 residues in the CDR3. Germline-derived CDR1 and CDR2 are KGHSH and LQKENI. Here the CDR3 reads CASSGTGASNQPQHF. CDR3 nucleotides: TGTGCCAGCTCAGGGACAGGGGCTAGCAATCAGCCCCAGCATTTT. Full variable domain (remainder filled in from reference TRBV18 and TRBJ1-5): NAGVMQNPRHLVRRRGQEARLRCSPMKGHSHVYWYRQLPEEGLKFMVYLQKENIIDESGMPKERFSAEFPKEGPSILRIQQVVRGDSAAYFCASSGTGASNQPQHFGDGTRLSIL.

Only a few counts were recorded for this clone. The genes are TRBV19 and TRBJ1-1; TRBD1 aligns across 7 bases. The germline V gene has CDR1 LNHDA and CDR2 SQIVND (reference sequence). The CDR3 length is 14 residues. The V gene end was trimmed by 3 bases and the J gene end by 2 bases; junction bases not matched to a gene: 3. The CDR3 DNA reads as TGTGCCAGTAGTATGGGACAGTATAACACTGAAGCTTTCTTT. Its protein is CASSMGQYNTEAFF.

V is TRBV5-6 and J is TRBJ2-1; 7 positions match TRBD1. Germline CDR1 is SGHDT and CDR2 is YYEEEE. The J segment lost 7 bases and the V segment lost 0 bases, leaving 7 bases of the junction unmatched. This CDR3 spans 15 amino acids. The CDR3 DNA sequence: TGTGCCAGCAGCTTGGTGCAGGGGGTCTTAAATGAGCAGTTCTTC. Protein sequence: CASSLVQGVLNEQFF.

The chain couples TRBV19 to TRBJ2-3; a possible D gene is TRBD1 (6 bases). Trimming left V 9 bases short and J 1 base short, with 23 bases between. The V gene's germline CDR1 is LNHDA and CDR2 SQIVND (reference sequence). The CDR3 is 17 amino acids. The CDR3, as DNA: TGTGCCAGCCAAGTACGGACGATCAGGGGAGGCACAGATACGCAGTATTTT. It encodes CASQVRTIRGGTDTQYF.

The rearrangement links TRBV14 to TRBJ1-1; 8 bases line up with TRBD1. Germline CDR1 SGHDN, CDR2 FVKESK. The ends lost 4 bases at V and 0 bases at J; junction bases unmatched: 7. The CDR3 runs to 16 residues. This chain's CDR3 is CASSRLPGQVNTEAFF. As DNA, the CDR3 is TGTGCCAGCAGCCGATTACCGGGACAGGTGAACACTGAAGCTTTCTTT.

The chain is built from TRBV24-1 and TRBJ2-3; 8 positions match TRBD1. Germline-derived CDR1 and CDR2 are KGHDR and SFDVKD. The CDR3 is 16 amino acids. Trimming removed 2 bases from V and 2 bases from J; junction bases left unmatched: 5. The CDR3 nucleotides read TGTGCCACCAGTGATTCGAGGGACAGGACCACAGATACGCAGTATTTT. It is translated as CATSDSRDRTTDTQYF.

This chain uses TRBV27 with TRBJ1-2, with a tentative D call TRBD1 (6 bases). This CDR3 spans 13 amino acids. CDR1 is MNHEY, CDR2 SMNVEV, per germline (reference sequence). Trimming took 1 base from V and 7 from J, leaving 10 bases between them. The CDR3 sequence: CASSLFRGGGYTF. In nucleotides, the CDR3 is TGTGCCAGCAGTTTATTTCGAGGGGGTGGCTACACCTTC.

This chain joins TRBV9 and TRBJ2-4; D may be TRBD2 (5 bases). Germline CDR1 reads SGDLS; CDR2 reads YYNGEE. CDR3 length equals 14 residues. The V and J ends lost 4 bases and 7 bases respectively, with 15 bases between them. CDR3 loop: CASSPAASRNIQYF. The DNA for the CDR3 is TGTGCCAGCAGCCCTGCGGCTAGCCGGAACATTCAGTACTTC.

A note on this clone: Other DNA sequences in the same sample also yield this CDR3. This chain connects TRBV29-1 to TRBJ1-1; D perhaps matches TRBD1 (5 bases). The CDR3 covers 13 residues. Trimming removed 6 bases at V and 4 bases at J, with 15 bases between. Germline V gives CDR1 SQVTM, CDR2 ANQGSEA. The CDR3 region has the DNA TGCAGCGTCCGGGGGAGGGATGGCACTGAAGCTTTCTTT. It specifies CSVRGRDGTEAFF. The entire variable domain, with the rest obtained from reference TRBV29-1 and TRBJ1-1, is as follows: SAVISQKPSRDICQRGTSLTIQCQVDSQVTMMFWYRQQPGQSLTLIATANQGSEATYESGFVIDKFPISRPNLTFSTLTVSNMSPEDSSIYLCSVRGRDGTEAFFGQGTRLTVV.

Only a few counts were recorded for this clone. The DNA of the CDR3 is TGCAGCGTTGACGGGGGGGCCGGGGGGACTGAAGCTTTCTTT. This translates into CSVDGGAGGTEAFF. The J gene is TRBJ1-1, the V gene TRBV29-1; tentatively, D is TRBD1 (6 bases). V was clipped by 3 bases and J by 5 bases, with 16 bases between them. CDR1 is SQVTM, CDR2 ANQGSEA, per germline. This CDR3 has 14 residues.

The rearrangement uses TRBV7-2 and TRBJ2-2; 9 bases are shared with TRBD1. The CDR3 consists of 14 residues. V was clipped by 5 bases and J by 4 bases; unmatched bases: 2. Per the germline V gene, CDR1 is SGHTA and CDR2 is FQGNSA. The CDR3 sequence: CASSGTGSTGELFF. DNA of the CDR3: TGTGCCAGCAGCGGGACAGGGAGCACCGGGGAGCTGTTTTTT.

The chain is built from TRBV7-6 and TRBJ2-7, with 9 bases that match TRBD1. The CDR3 covers 16 residues. Per germline, CDR1 SGHVS and CDR2 FNYEAQ. V was pared by 5 bases and J by 1 base, with 9 bases of the junction left unmatched. The CDR3 coding sequence is TGTGCCAGCAGCGCTTTCGGGACAGGGAGATCCTACGAGCAGTACTTC. Amino acid sequence: CASSAFGTGRSYEQYF.

The table lists this clone with a few counts. The genes are TRBV19 and TRBJ2-3, with D possibly matching TRBD2 (5 bases). Trimming removed 6 bases at V and 2 bases at J, with 15 bases between. The germline gives CDR1 LNHDA, CDR2 SQIVND (reference sequence). This CDR3 is built from 15 residues. CDR3 nucleotides: TGTGCCAGTAGCGTCTCCGGCGGGCTCACAGATACGCAGTATTTT. Translated: CASSVSGGLTDTQYF.

The chain joins TRBV19 to TRBJ1-5; D might be TRBD1 (6 bases). Trimming shortened V by 6 bases and J by 5 bases, and 11 bases separated the two germline ends. CDR1 and CDR2 (germline): LNHDA, SQIVND (reference sequence). CDR3 length: 13 amino acids. Here the CDR3 reads CASSRGSYQPQHF. CDR3 sequence (DNA): TGTGCCAGTAGCAGGGGCAGCTATCAGCCCCAGCATTTT. Based on the CDR3 plus reference TRBV19 and TRBJ1-5, the full variable domain is DGGITQSPKYLFRKEGQNVTLSCEQNLNHDAMYWYRQDPGQGLRLIYYSQIVNDFQKGDIAEGYSVSREKKESFPLTVTSAQKNPTAFYLCASSRGSYQPQHFGDGTRLSIL.

This sequence joins TRBV30 and TRBJ1-5, with D perhaps TRBD1 (5 bases). Germline loops: CDR1 GTSNPN, CDR2 SVGIG (reference sequence). The CDR3 is 14 amino acids. V lost 2 bases and J 1 base, leaving 9 bases between the germline ends. The CDR3 bases are TGTGCCTGGAGTCCTCCAGGGAGCAATCAGCCCCAGCATTTT. Translating it yields CAWSPPGSNQPQHF.

V usage is TRBV27 and J usage is TRBJ1-5, with D perhaps matching TRBD1 (5 bases). Germline V gene data show CDR1 as MNHEY and CDR2 as SMNVEV (reference sequence). Trimming shortened V by 2 bases and J by 1 base, and 12 bases separated the two germline ends. The CDR3 consists of 16 residues. This CDR3 is CASSLRGLESNQPQHF. The CDR3 DNA reads TGTGCCAGCAGTTTAAGGGGTTTGGAGAGCAATCAGCCCCAGCATTTT.

The CDR3 nucleotides read TGTGCCAGCAGTTACTCGTGGAACAGGGGACGTGAAAAACTGTTTTTT. Protein product: CASSYSWNRGREKLFF. The chain couples TRBV6-2 or TRBV6-3 to TRBJ1-4, with TRBD1 matching over 7 bases. Looked up from germline, CDR1 is MNHEY and CDR2 is SVGEGT. V shed 0 bases, J shed 7 bases, and the junction held 8 bases outside the gene matches. The CDR3 is 16 residues long.